The T cell receptor (beta chain) described here comes from a study of a mutant IDH1 vaccine in newly diagnosed glioma. Turning to the study itself: In some groups vaccination began 4-6 weeks post-radiotherapy; others received it with temozolomide. Averaging around 42 years of age, treated patients were approximately 62% male and 37.5% female. Those enrolled had earlier been treated with radiotherapy, temozolomide, or both, mostly both.

The CDR3 is made up of 12 amino acids. Germline CDR1 and CDR2: SQVTM and ANQGSEA. The germline V and J ends were trimmed by 7 bases and 6 bases, with 16 bases remaining between them. Comments on this clone: Its target is not known.

This table comes from immunoSEQ multiplex PCR, and its TCRdb copy is limited to in-frame clones, with some not included. The sample records 29,000 or so clones, around 80% being singletons. Time point in this sample: week 23, last vaccination. Doses comprised 300 ug of mutant IDH1 20-mer peptide each, plus topical imiquimod. This TCR was sampled from a woman between 18 and 29 years old with glioma. Specimen: PBMCs, collected from a glioma patient whose treatment included an IDH1 peptide vaccine. The chain uses TRBV29-1 and TRBJ2-7; the D is unclear. This CDR3 is CSAGPAGGEQYF. DNA of the CDR3: TGCAGCGCCGGACCAGCCGGCGGCGAGCAGTACTTC.